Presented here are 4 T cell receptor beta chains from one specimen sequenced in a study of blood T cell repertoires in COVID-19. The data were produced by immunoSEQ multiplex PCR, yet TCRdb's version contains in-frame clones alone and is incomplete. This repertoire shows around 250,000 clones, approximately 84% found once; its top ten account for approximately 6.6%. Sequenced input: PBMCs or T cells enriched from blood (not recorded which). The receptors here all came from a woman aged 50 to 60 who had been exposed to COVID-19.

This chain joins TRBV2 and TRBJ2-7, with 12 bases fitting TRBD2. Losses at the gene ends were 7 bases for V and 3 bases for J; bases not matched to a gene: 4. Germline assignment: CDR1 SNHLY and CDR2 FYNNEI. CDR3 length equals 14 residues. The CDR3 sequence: CASMPGLAGYEQYF. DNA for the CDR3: TGTGCCAGCATGCCGGGACTAGCGGGCTACGAGCAGTACTTC.

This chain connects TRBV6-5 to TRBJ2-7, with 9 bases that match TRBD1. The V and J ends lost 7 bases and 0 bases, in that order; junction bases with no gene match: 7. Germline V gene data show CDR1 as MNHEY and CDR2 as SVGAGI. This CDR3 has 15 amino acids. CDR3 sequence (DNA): TGTGCCAGCATAAGGACAGGGGCACCCTCCTACGAGCAGTACTTC. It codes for CASIRTGAPSYEQYF.

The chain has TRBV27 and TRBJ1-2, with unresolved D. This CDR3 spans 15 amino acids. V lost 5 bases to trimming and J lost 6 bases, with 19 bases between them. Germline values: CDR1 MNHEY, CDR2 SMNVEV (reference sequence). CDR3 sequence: CASSPWAGSMDGYTF. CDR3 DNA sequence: TGTGCCAGCAGTCCCTGGGCGGGATCGATGGATGGCTACACCTTC.

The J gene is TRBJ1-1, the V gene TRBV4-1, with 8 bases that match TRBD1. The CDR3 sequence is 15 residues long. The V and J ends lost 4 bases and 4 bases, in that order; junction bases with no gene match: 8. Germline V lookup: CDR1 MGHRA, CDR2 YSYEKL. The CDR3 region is CASSRGQGEVTEAFF. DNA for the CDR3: TGCGCCAGCAGCCGAGGACAGGGAGAGGTCACTGAAGCTTTCTTT.